Below are 20 T cell receptor beta chains sequenced from a single sample in a study of blood T cell repertoires in COVID-19. Libraries were prepared by immunoSEQ multiplex PCR; TCRdb keeps only in-frame clonotypes and omits some of them. The sample has approximately 150,000 clones, approximately 86% seen once. Sequenced material: peripheral blood. Every receptor here comes from a woman aged 60-75 years with acute or convalescent COVID-19.

The chain joins TRBV13 to TRBJ2-6; TRBD1 matches at 7 bases. The CDR3 runs to 16 residues. Losses at the gene ends were 2 bases for V and 4 bases for J; bases not matched to a gene: 5. The germline gives CDR1 PRHDT, CDR2 FYEKMQ (reference sequence). This CDR3 reads CASSLLTGSGANVLTF. CDR3 bases: TGTGCCAGCAGCTTATTGACAGGGTCGGGGGCCAACGTCCTGACTTTC.

V and J are TRBV28 and TRBJ2-7, with 11 bases lining up with TRBD1. This CDR3 has 17 residues. Germline-derived CDR1 and CDR2 are MDHEN and SYDVKM. V trimming: 3 bases; J trimming: 5 bases; junction bases outside the gene matches: 12. The CDR3 region is CASSLRLGGDRGNEQYF. The CDR3 DNA is TGTGCCAGCAGTTTGAGGTTGGGTGGGGACAGGGGGAACGAGCAGTACTTC.

The chain links TRBV5-1 to TRBJ1-4, with 7 positions matching TRBD1. This CDR3 is 17 amino acids long. Germline assignment: CDR1 SGHRS and CDR2 YFSETQ. The J segment lost 4 bases and the V segment lost 3 bases, leaving 12 bases of the junction unmatched. The CDR3 protein is CASSSPGTDLVNEKLFF. The CDR3 region has the DNA TGCGCCAGCAGCTCCCCCGGGACAGATTTAGTTAATGAAAAACTGTTTTTT. Complete variable domain (other parts from reference TRBV5-1 and TRBJ1-4): KAGVTQTPRYLIKTRGQQVTLSCSPISGHRSVSWYQQTPGQGLQFLFEYFSETQRNKGNFPGRFSGRQFSNSRSEMNVSTLELGDSALYLCASSSPGTDLVNEKLFFGSGTQLSVL.

The chain recombines TRBV7-6 with TRBJ2-2; 8 nucleotides agree with TRBD1. The junction had 18 bases not matched to a gene; V was cut back by 8 bases and J by 1 base. Germline V lookup: CDR1 SGHVS, CDR2 FNYEAQ. There are 19 residues in the CDR3. This chain's CDR3 is CASLRPGQEGALNTGELFF. CDR3 DNA sequence: TGTGCCAGCCTTCGACCGGGACAGGAAGGTGCCCTGAACACCGGGGAGCTGTTTTTT.

This clone has more than one count but fewer than ten. The chain links TRBV30 to TRBJ2-1; 13 bases align to TRBD2. The CDR3 is 14 amino acids. The J segment lost 5 bases and the V segment lost 5 bases, leaving 3 bases of the junction unmatched. In germline, CDR1 is GTSNPN, CDR2 SVGIG (reference sequence). CDR3 loop: CAWEGLAGHNEQFF. CDR3 DNA sequence: TGTGCCTGGGAGGGACTAGCGGGACACAATGAGCAGTTCTTC.

With regard to this clone: Sequence at one end of the junction differs from germline and may be a read error. The V call is TRBV3-1 (or the pseudogene TRBV3-2), the J call TRBJ1-2; the D is unclear. Germline assignment: CDR1 LGHDT and CDR2 YNNKEL (reference sequence). The CDR3 runs 11 residues. The CDR3 sequence is CASSPWPPTDF. For the CDR3, the DNA is TGTGCCAGCAGCCCCTGGCCCCCGACTGACTTC.

V usage is TRBV20-1 and J usage is TRBJ2-2; D possibly corresponds to TRBD1 (6 bases). This CDR3 is 15 amino acids long. V was pared by 3 bases and J by 1 base, with 12 bases between. Germline-derived CDR1 and CDR2 are DFQATT and SNEGSKA (reference sequence). CDR3 region: CSASGQQKNTGELFF. CDR3 in DNA: TGCAGTGCTAGTGGACAGCAGAAGAACACCGGGGAGCTGTTTTTT.

This clone is labeled medium-sized. Written as DNA, the CDR3 is TGTGCCAGCAGCTTGGCCACGCGGGGGGGCCGAGAGACCCAGTACTTC. Protein: CASSLATRGGRETQYF. This chain uses TRBV5-4 with TRBJ2-5; 9 nucleotides line up with TRBD2. From germline, CDR1 is SGHNT and CDR2 YYREEE (reference sequence). Germline trimming cut 0 bases from V and 4 bases from J; bases unmatched to any gene: 7. This CDR3 has 16 amino acids.

The chain couples TRBV7-2 to TRBJ1-2; 7 bases align to TRBD1. The CDR3 totals 15 residues. J gave up 2 bases and V 3 bases, and 6 bases lay outside the gene matches. Germline V CDR1 and CDR2: SGHTA, FQGNSA. The CDR3 sequence is CASSFRQGLNYGYTF. In DNA form, the CDR3 reads TGTGCCAGCAGCTTTAGACAGGGCCTCAACTATGGCTACACCTTC.

V usage is TRBV4-2 and J usage is TRBJ2-5, with 7 nucleotides matching TRBD1. Trimming at V came to 0 bases and at J to 5 bases, leaving 3 bases not matched to a gene. Germline CDR1 is LGHNA and CDR2 is YNFKEQ. This CDR3 has 14 residues. CDR3 DNA sequence: TGTGCCAGCAGCCAAGAAGGGGGCCGGGAGACCCAGTACTTC. Its protein product is CASSQEGGRETQYF.

The chain uses TRBV29-1 and TRBJ1-4, with D tentatively TRBD1 (6 bases). CDR3 length equals 14 residues. Trimming removed 0 bases at V and 12 bases at J, with 17 bases between. Germline CDR1 reads SQVTM; CDR2 reads ANQGSEA. CDR3 residues: CSVEDRVRGGQLFF. The CDR3 region has the DNA TGCAGCGTTGAAGATCGCGTCAGGGGCGGCCAACTGTTTTTT.

The chain joins TRBV9 to TRBJ2-7; 8 bases agree with TRBD1. Germline lookup yields CDR1 SGDLS and CDR2 YYNGEE. The CDR3 runs to 15 residues. The trim removed 2 bases at V and 2 bases at J, leaving 6 bases unmatched. The CDR3 reads CASSVRGQGAYEQYF. The CDR3, as DNA: TGTGCCAGCAGCGTCAGGGGGCAAGGCGCCTACGAGCAGTACTTC.

The V and J genes are TRBV10-3 and TRBJ1-1; the D gene is possibly TRBD1 (6 bases). Germline V gene data show CDR1 as ENHRY and CDR2 as SYGVKD. Trimming took 0 bases from V and 1 from J, leaving 12 bases between them. The CDR3 spans 16 residues. The chain's CDR3 is CAISESGGRSNTEAFF. CDR3 DNA: TGTGCCATCAGTGAGTCCGGGGGGCGGTCGAACACTGAAGCTTTCTTT.

The V call is TRBV11-3, the J call TRBJ1-2; 11 bases are shared with TRBD1. The CDR3 is 16 residues long. In germline, CDR1 is SGHNT, CDR2 YENEEA. Trimming took 1 base from V and 3 from J; bases not matched to a gene: 4. The CDR3 DNA reads as TGTGCCAGCAGCTTAGCCGGGACAGGGGGACACTATGGCTACACCTTC. Its translation: CASSLAGTGGHYGYTF.

This chain connects TRBV30 to TRBJ2-2, with D unclear. The germline V gene encodes CDR1 GTSNPN and CDR2 SVGIG (reference sequence). CDR3 length equals 13 residues. Trimming shortened V by 8 bases and J by 5 bases, and 15 bases separated the two germline ends. The CDR3 sequence: CARTDFSTGELFF. Written as DNA, the CDR3 is TGTGCCCGTACAGATTTTTCGACCGGGGAGCTGTTTTTT.

The rearrangement uses TRBV2 and TRBJ2-7; the D gene is possibly TRBD2 (7 bases). In germline, CDR1 is SNHLY, CDR2 FYNNEI. Trimming stripped 1 base from V and 3 bases from J, with 13 bases between. The CDR3 is 15 residues long. CDR3 DNA: TGTGCCAGCAGTGAAGGCGGGGGCGCTGGCTACGAGCAGTACTTC. Translation: CASSEGGGAGYEQYF. Using reference TRBV2 and TRBJ2-7 for the parts outside the CDR3, the full variable domain is EPEVTQTPSHQVTQMGQEVILRCVPISNHLYFYWYRQILGQKVEFLVSFYNNEISEKSEIFDDQFSVERPDGSNFTLKIRSTKLEDSAMYFCASSEGGGAGYEQYFGPGTRLTVT.

V usage is TRBV28 and J usage is TRBJ2-7, with 9 bases that match TRBD1. CDR1 and CDR2 from the germline V gene are MDHEN and SYDVKM. The CDR3 loop spans 12 amino acids. V dropped 6 bases and J dropped 5; count of bases not matched to a gene: 2. This CDR3 reads CASRGQGHEQYF. The DNA of the CDR3 is TGTGCCAGCAGGGGACAGGGCCACGAGCAGTACTTC.

This chain links TRBV5-1 with TRBJ2-3; the match to TRBD2 covers 11 bases. The J segment lost 1 base and the V segment lost 4 bases, leaving 8 bases of the junction unmatched. Looked up from germline, CDR1 is SGHRS and CDR2 is YFSETQ. The CDR3 totals 17 residues. CDR3: CASSPGTSGSGTDTQYF. DNA for the CDR3: TGCGCCAGCAGCCCCGGGACTAGCGGTTCTGGCACAGATACGCAGTATTTT.

The chain couples TRBV5-4 to TRBJ2-5; 11 nucleotides line up with TRBD2. Trimming cost V 5 bases and J 4 bases; bases outside gene matches: 7. Germline lookup yields CDR1 SGHNT and CDR2 YYREEE (reference sequence). This CDR3 region has 15 residues. The CDR3 DNA follows: TGTGCCAGCAGGGTGACTAGCGGGGTGGGAGAGACCCAGTACTTC. Translation gives CASRVTSGVGETQYF.

The chain recombines TRBV5-1 with TRBJ1-4, with a tentative D call TRBD1 (5 bases). Deletions cut 4 bases from V and 7 bases from J, with 11 bases between. Germline V lookup: CDR1 SGHRS, CDR2 YFSETQ. This CDR3 region has 13 residues. CDR3 bases: TGCGCCAGCAGCAGGGGCAAACTTGAAAAACTGTTTTTT. Protein: CASSRGKLEKLFF.